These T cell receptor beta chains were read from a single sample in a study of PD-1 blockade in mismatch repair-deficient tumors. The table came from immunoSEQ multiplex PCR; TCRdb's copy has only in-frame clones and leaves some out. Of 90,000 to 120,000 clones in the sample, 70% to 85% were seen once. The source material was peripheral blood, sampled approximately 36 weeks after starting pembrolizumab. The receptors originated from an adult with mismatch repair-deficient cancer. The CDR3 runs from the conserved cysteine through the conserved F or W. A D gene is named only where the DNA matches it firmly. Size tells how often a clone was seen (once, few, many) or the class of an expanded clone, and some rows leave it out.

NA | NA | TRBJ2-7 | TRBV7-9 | TGTGCCAGCAGCTTACTCCCGGAGACCTACGAGCAGTACTTC | CASSLLPETYEQYF
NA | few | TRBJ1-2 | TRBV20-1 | TGCAGTGCTGCCGACATGTATGGCTACACCTTC | CSAADMYGYTF
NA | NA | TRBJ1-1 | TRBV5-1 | TGCGCCAGCAGCCGGGACGGTAACACTGAAGCTTTCTTT | CASSRDGNTEAFF
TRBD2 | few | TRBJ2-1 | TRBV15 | TGTGCCACCAGCGACACTGGGACTAGCGGCTACAATGAGCAGTTCTTC | CATSDTGTSGYNEQFF
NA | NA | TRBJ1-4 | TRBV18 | TGTGCCAGCTCACCGAATGAAAAACTGTTTTTT | CASSPNEKLFF
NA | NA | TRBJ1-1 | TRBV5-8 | TGTGCCAGTGAAGATATCGGGGTGAACACTGAAGCTTTCTTT | CASEDIGVNTEAFF
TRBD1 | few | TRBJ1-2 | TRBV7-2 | TGTGCCAGCAGCTTTACAGGGGGCGGAGGCTACACCTTC | CASSFTGGGGYTF
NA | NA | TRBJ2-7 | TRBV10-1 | TGCGCCAGCGGAAAGGACCTGACCTACGAGCAGTACTTC | CASGKDLTYEQYF
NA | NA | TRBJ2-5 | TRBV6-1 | TGTGCCAGCAGTCCCCAAACAGGGAGCGAAGAGACCCAGTACTTC | CASSPQTGSEETQYF
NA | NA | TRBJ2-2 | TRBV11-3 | TGTGCCAGCAGCTCGTGGACTACGAACACCGGGGAGCTGTTTTTT | CASSSWTTNTGELFF
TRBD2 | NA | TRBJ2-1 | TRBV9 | TGTGCCAGCAGCGTAGACCCCGGACTAGCGGGAGAGTCTAGAGGTAGAGAGCAGTTCTTC | CASSVDPGLAGESRGREQFF